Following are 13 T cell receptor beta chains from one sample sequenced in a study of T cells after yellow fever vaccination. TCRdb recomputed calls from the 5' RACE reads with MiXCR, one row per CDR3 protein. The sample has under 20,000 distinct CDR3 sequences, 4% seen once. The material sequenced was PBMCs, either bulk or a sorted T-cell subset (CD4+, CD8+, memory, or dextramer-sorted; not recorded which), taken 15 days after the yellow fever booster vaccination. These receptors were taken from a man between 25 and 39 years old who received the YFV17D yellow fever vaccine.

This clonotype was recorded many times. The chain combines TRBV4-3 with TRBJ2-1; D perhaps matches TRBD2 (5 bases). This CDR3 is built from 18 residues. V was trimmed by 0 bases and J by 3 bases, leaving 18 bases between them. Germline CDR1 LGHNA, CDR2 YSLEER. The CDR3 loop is CASSQDPTAAELYNEQFF. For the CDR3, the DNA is TGCGCCAGCAGCCAAGACCCCACTGCAGCGGAGCTCTACAATGAGCAGTTCTTC.

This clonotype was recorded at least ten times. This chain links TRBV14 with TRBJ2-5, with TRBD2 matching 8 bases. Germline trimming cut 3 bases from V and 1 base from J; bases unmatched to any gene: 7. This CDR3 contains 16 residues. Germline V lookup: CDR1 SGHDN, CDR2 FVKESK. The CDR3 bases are TGTGCCAGCAGCCACTCCGGACTAGCCCTCCAAGAGACCCAGTACTTC. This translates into CASSHSGLALQETQYF.

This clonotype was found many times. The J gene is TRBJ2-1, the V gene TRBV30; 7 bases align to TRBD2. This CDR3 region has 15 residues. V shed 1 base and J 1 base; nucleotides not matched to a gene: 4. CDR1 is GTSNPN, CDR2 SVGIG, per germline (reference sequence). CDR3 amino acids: CAWSGAGLSYNEQFF. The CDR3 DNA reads TGTGCCTGGAGTGGAGCGGGATTGTCCTACAATGAGCAGTTCTTC.

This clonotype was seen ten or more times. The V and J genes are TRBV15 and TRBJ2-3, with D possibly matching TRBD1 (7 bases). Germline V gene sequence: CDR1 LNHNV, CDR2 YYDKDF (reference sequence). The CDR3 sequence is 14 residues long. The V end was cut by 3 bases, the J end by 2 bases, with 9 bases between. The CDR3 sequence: CATSREGATDTQYF. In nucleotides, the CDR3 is TGTGCCACCAGCAGGGAGGGGGCCACAGATACGCAGTATTTT.

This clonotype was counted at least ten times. This CDR3 reads CASSLVSQGEGNTIYF. In nucleotides, the CDR3 is TGTGCCAGCAGCTTAGTTAGTCAGGGGGAAGGAAACACCATATATTTT. The chain joins TRBV7-2 to TRBJ1-3, with 7 bases aligning to TRBD1. V shed 1 base, J shed 4 bases, and the junction held 7 bases outside the gene matches. The CDR3 contains 16 residues. Per germline, CDR1 SGHTA and CDR2 FQGNSA.

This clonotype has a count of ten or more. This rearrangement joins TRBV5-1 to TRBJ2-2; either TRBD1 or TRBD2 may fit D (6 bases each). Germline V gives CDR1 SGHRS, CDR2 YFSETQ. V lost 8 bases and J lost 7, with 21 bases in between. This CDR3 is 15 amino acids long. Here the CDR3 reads CASLRRGSLIGELFF. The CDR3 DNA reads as TGCGCCAGTTTGAGGAGGGGGTCACTAATCGGGGAGCTGTTTTTT. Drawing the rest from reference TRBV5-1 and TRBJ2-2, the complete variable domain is KAGVTQTPRYLIKTRGQQVTLSCSPISGHRSVSWYQQTPGQGLQFLFEYFSETQRNKGNFPGRFSGRQFSNSRSEMNVSTLELGDSALYLCASLRRGSLIGELFFGEGSRLTVL.

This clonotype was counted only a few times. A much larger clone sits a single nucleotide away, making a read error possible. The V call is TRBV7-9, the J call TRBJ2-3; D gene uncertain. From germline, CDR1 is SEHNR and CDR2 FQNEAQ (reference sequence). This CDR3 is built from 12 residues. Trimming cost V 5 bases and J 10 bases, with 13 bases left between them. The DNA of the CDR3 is TGTGCCAGCAGCCAGGCCTCGGACGCGCAGTATTTT. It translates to CASSQASDAQYF.

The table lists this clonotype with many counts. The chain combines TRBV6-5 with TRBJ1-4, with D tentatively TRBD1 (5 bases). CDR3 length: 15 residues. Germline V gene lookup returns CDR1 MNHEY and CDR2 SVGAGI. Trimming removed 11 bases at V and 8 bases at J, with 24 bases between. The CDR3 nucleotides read TGTGCCTCTCAGAGCCCAGCGGAGGGGACGGAAAAACTGTTTTTT. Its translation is CASQSPAEGTEKLFF.

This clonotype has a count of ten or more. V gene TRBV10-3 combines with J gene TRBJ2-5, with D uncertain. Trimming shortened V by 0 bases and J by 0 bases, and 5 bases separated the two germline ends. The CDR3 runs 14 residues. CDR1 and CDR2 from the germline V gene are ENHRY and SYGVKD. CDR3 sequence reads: CAISESGYQETQYF. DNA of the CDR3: TGTGCCATCAGTGAGTCGGGCTACCAAGAGACCCAGTACTTC.

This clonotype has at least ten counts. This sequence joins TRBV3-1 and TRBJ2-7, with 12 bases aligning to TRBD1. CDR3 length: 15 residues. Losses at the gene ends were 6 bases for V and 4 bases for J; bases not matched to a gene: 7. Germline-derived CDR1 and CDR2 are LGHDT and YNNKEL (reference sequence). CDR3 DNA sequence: TGTGCCAGCAGGGGGACAGGGGGCATGGTTTACGAGCAGTACTTC. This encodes CASRGTGGMVYEQYF.

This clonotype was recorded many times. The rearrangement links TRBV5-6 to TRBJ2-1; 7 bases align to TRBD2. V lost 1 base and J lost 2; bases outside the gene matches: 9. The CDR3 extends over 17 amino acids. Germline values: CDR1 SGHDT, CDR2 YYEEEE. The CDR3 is CASSLSKGGMTYNEQFF. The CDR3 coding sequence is TGTGCCAGCAGCTTGTCTAAGGGAGGGATGACCTACAATGAGCAGTTCTTC.

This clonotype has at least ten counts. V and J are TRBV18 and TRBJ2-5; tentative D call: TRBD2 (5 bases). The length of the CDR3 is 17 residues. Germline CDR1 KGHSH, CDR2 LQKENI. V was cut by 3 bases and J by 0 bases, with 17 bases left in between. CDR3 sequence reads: CASSPVQERKYQETQYF. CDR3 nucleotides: TGTGCCAGCTCACCTGTACAAGAGCGGAAGTACCAAGAGACCCAGTACTTC.

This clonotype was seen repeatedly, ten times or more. This CDR3 reads CASSRLGEGKLQYF. In nucleotides, the CDR3 is TGTGCCAGCAGCCGGCTTGGGGAAGGGAAACTACAGTACTTC. V is TRBV4-2 and J is TRBJ2-7, with D uncertain. The CDR3 extends over 14 amino acids. V was trimmed by 4 bases and J by 10 bases, leaving 20 bases between them. Germline assignment: CDR1 LGHNA and CDR2 YNFKEQ.